The present TCR beta chain was sequenced within a study of blood T cell repertoires in COVID-19. The assay was immunoSEQ multiplex PCR, and TCRdb's table has in-frame clones only and misses some. This table holds around 300,000 clones, around 86% found once. Germline CDR1 reads LNHNV; CDR2 reads YYDKDF (reference sequence). CDR3 length: 16 residues. V dropped 0 bases and J dropped 0 bases, with 8 bases sitting between them. The clonotype comes from a human donor in a cohort sampled during active COVID-19. The rearrangement uses TRBV15 and TRBJ1-4; D remains unclear. Specimen: peripheral blood. The CDR3 reads CATSRENIATNEKLFF. In DNA, the CDR3 is TGTGCCACCAGCAGAGAAAACATTGCAACTAATGAAAAACTGTTTTTT.